A single sample gave rise to the 23 T cell receptor beta chains below, sequenced in a study of blood T cell repertoires in COVID-19. The repertoire was sequenced with immunoSEQ multiplex PCR; TCRdb's copy has only in-frame clones and lacks some. The sample shows approximately 200,000 clones, approximately 78% of them seen only once. The sample taken for sequencing was peripheral blood. All receptors come from a woman at least 80 years old with COVID-19, enrolled during active disease.

The chain recombines TRBV5-8 with TRBJ2-3; D perhaps matches TRBD2 (7 bases). Germline V CDR1 and CDR2: SGHTS, YDEGEE. This CDR3 is 17 amino acids long. The V and J ends lost 2 bases and 0 bases respectively, with 16 bases between them. CDR3 DNA sequence: TGTGCCAGCAGCTTTGGAGGGGGGGGTACTAGCACAGATACGCAGTATTTT. This codes for CASSFGGGGTSTDTQYF.

This sequence joins TRBV12-3 or TRBV12-4 and TRBJ1-1; D possibly corresponds to TRBD1 (5 bases). V lost 4 bases, J lost 1 base, and 7 bases lay in between. The CDR3 is 13 amino acids. The CDR3, as DNA: TGTGCCAGCAGTTCGGGGGGGAACACTGAAGCTTTCTTT. Translated, it gives CASSSGGNTEAFF.

The chain links TRBV5-6 to TRBJ1-2, with a possible D match to TRBD1 (5 bases). The germline CDR1 and CDR2 sequences are SGHDT and YYEEEE. The CDR3 sequence is 15 residues long. Trimming removed 0 bases at V and 6 bases at J, with 15 bases between. The CDR3 nucleotides read TGTGCCAGCAGCTTGGAGACGGCCTGGGGGGATGGCTACACCTTC. This codes for CASSLETAWGDGYTF.

This chain connects TRBV18 to TRBJ2-1; 9 positions agree with TRBD2. Germline CDR1 and CDR2: KGHSH and LQKENI. There are 15 residues in the CDR3. Trimming cost V 3 bases and J 8 bases; bases outside gene matches: 8. The CDR3 DNA reads TGTGCCAGCTCACCGGGTCTAGCGGGAATCGATGAGCAGTTCTTC. It is translated as CASSPGLAGIDEQFF.

The rearrangement uses TRBV2 and TRBJ1-1, with a weak D call TRBD1 (5 bases). With 5 bases removed from V and 6 bases from J, the gap between germline ends came to 16 bases. CDR1 is SNHLY, CDR2 FYNNEI, per germline. This CDR3 is 14 amino acids long. The DNA for the CDR3 is TGTGCCAGCAGTCCCATAACGGGGGAGCCTGAAGCTTTCTTT. Amino acids: CASSPITGEPEAFF.

The chain carries TRBV5-4 and TRBJ1-3; possible D gene TRBD1, 5 bases. V was shortened by 0 bases and J by 0 bases, with 13 bases between the two germline ends. This CDR3 is built from 17 residues. Germline CDR1 SGHNT, CDR2 YYREEE (reference sequence). The CDR3, as DNA: TGTGCCAGCAGCTTGGTGGCAGGGCCTACCTCTGGAAACACCATATATTTT. It translates to CASSLVAGPTSGNTIYF.

The V and J genes are TRBV12-3 or TRBV12-4 and TRBJ2-5; 10 nucleotides align to TRBD1. This CDR3 spans 13 amino acids. After removal of 6 bases from V and 3 bases from J, the junction contained 1 base not matched to a gene. The CDR3 region is CASSGTGEETQYF. For the CDR3, the DNA is TGTGCCAGCAGCGGGACAGGGGAAGAGACCCAGTACTTC.

The V gene is TRBV10-3, the J gene TRBJ1-2, with 11 nucleotides matching TRBD1. Trimming at V came to 7 bases and at J to 8 bases, leaving 6 bases not matched to a gene. The CDR3 runs to 13 residues. Germline-derived CDR1 and CDR2 are ENHRY and SYGVKD. The CDR3 loop is CAINGQGAEGYTF. The CDR3 region has the DNA TGTGCCATCAACGGACAGGGGGCAGAAGGCTACACCTTC.

V gene TRBV5-6 combines with J gene TRBJ1-1; D call uncertain. This CDR3 is 12 amino acids long. Looked up from germline, CDR1 is SGHDT and CDR2 is YYEEEE. Trimming cost V 1 base and J 8 bases, with 9 bases left between them. The CDR3 region has the DNA TGTGCCAGCAGCTTGTATAGTGTAGAAGCTTTCTTT. Residues: CASSLYSVEAFF.

The chain links TRBV7-9 to TRBJ2-2; 8 bases line up with TRBD2. Germline V gene lookup returns CDR1 SEHNR and CDR2 FQNEAQ (reference sequence). After removal of 5 bases from V and 5 bases from J, the junction contained 10 bases not matched to a gene. The CDR3 has 16 amino acids. CDR3 coding DNA: TGTGCCAGCAGCCAGATCGGGAGGGCCAGGACCGGGGAGCTGTTTTTT. Protein product: CASSQIGRARTGELFF.

This clone has only one observation. This chain joins TRBV4-1 and TRBJ1-1, with D hard to call. The CDR3 has 14 amino acids. The V and J ends lost 0 bases and 11 bases respectively, with 16 bases between them. CDR1 MGHRA and CDR2 YSYEKL come from the germline V gene. The CDR3 nucleotides are TGCGCCAGCAGCCAAGAAGTGGCAGGTCTTCTGGCTTTCTTT. Its protein is CASSQEVAGLLAFF.

The gene calls are TRBV5-1 and TRBJ1-1; no reliable D call. Trimming left V 4 bases short and J 0 bases short, with 4 bases between. This CDR3 is 12 amino acids long. Germline assignment: CDR1 SGHRS and CDR2 YFSETQ. The chain's CDR3 is CASSLMNTEAFF. The DNA of the CDR3 is TGCGCCAGCAGCCTAATGAACACTGAAGCTTTCTTT.

On this clone itself: This same CDR3 is encoded by further DNA sequences in the sample. The chain employs TRBV11-2 and TRBJ2-5; no reliable D call. The CDR3 is 12 residues long. Trimming cost V 1 base and J 5 bases, with 5 bases left between them. Germline-derived CDR1 and CDR2 are SGHAT and FQNNGV. The CDR3 reads CASSLGRETQYF. Here the CDR3 DNA reads TGTGCCAGCAGCTTAGGCCGGGAGACCCAGTACTTC.

The chain combines TRBV15 with TRBJ2-2; weak D call: TRBD2 (5 bases). Trimming shortened V by 1 base and J by 2 bases, and 11 bases separated the two germline ends. Germline CDR1 LNHNV, CDR2 YYDKDF (reference sequence). CDR3 length: 16 residues. The CDR3 nucleotides read TGTGCCACCAGCAGAGGGGCTAGCTCAAACACCGGGGAGCTGTTTTTT. Amino acid sequence: CATSRGASSNTGELFF.

This clone was observed a few times. CDR3 loop: CASSPQLGDGTEAFF. In DNA, the CDR3 is TGTGCCAGCTCACCACAATTAGGGGATGGCACTGAAGCTTTCTTT. This chain links TRBV18 with TRBJ1-1; the D gene is possibly TRBD1 (5 bases). Between the trimmed V and J ends, which lost 1 base and 4 bases, there was a span of 13 bases. Germline V CDR1 and CDR2: KGHSH, LQKENI. CDR3 length equals 15 residues.

The rearrangement joins TRBV2 to TRBJ1-5, with 8 bases identical to TRBD1. Germline V lookup: CDR1 SNHLY, CDR2 FYNNEI. This CDR3 is built from 14 residues. J lost 6 bases, V lost 2 bases, and 3 bases had no gene match. This CDR3 reads CASSELQGAQPQHF. The CDR3 nucleotides are TGTGCCAGCAGTGAACTCCAGGGGGCTCAGCCCCAGCATTTT.

The rearrangement uses TRBV3-1 (or the pseudogene TRBV3-2) and TRBJ2-3; 15 bases agree with TRBD2. The germline CDR1 and CDR2 sequences are LGHDT and YNNKEL (reference sequence). V gave up 4 bases and J gave up 9 bases; unmatched junction bases: 5. The CDR3 contains 15 residues. This chain's CDR3 is CASSRTSGRADTQYF. The CDR3 bases are TGTGCCAGCAGCCGGACTAGCGGGAGGGCTGACACGCAGTATTTT.

The chain is built from TRBV7-9 and TRBJ2-3; maybe TRBD2 (5 bases). Trimming took 8 bases from V and 5 from J, leaving 8 bases between them. The CDR3 has 11 amino acids. The germline V gene has CDR1 SEHNR and CDR2 FQNEAQ (reference sequence). The DNA for the CDR3 is TGTGCCAGCGGACTGAGAGATACGCAGTATTTT. It specifies CASGLRDTQYF.

The CDR3 region is CASSTARGSRQPQHF. CDR3 nucleotide sequence: TGTGCCAGTAGTACCGCCAGGGGGTCTCGGCAGCCCCAGCATTTT. This rearrangement joins TRBV19 to TRBJ1-5, with 7 bases identical to TRBD1. This CDR3 has 15 residues. Trimming cost V 4 bases and J 7 bases; bases outside gene matches: 10. The germline CDR1 and CDR2 sequences are LNHDA and SQIVND (reference sequence).

The chain is built from TRBV2 and TRBJ2-5; possibly TRBD1 for D (5 bases). CDR3 length: 12 amino acids. Germline CDR1 is SNHLY and CDR2 is FYNNEI. The V end lost 7 bases, the J end lost 5 bases, and 11 bases lay between the germline ends. DNA for the CDR3: TGTGCCAGCAATAGGGGTGGGGAGACCCAGTACTTC. Residues: CASNRGGETQYF.

This chain links TRBV21-1 with TRBJ2-5; the table's D gene call, TRBD2, was not cross checked with the DNA. TRBV21-1 is recorded as a pseudogene. The CDR3 length is 19 residues. This CDR3 reads CASSKETSGTKLSSETQYF. CDR3 DNA sequence: TGTGCCAGCAGCAAGGAGACTAGCGGGACGAAACTCTCATCGGAGACCCAGTACTTC.

The chain has TRBV19 and TRBJ1-1; D possibly corresponds to TRBD1 (6 bases). Germline V gene data show CDR1 as LNHDA and CDR2 as SQIVND (reference sequence). V lost 9 bases to trimming and J lost 4 bases, with 12 bases between them. This CDR3 is 12 amino acids long. CDR3 protein: CASRTVATEAFF. The DNA of the CDR3 is TGTGCCAGCCGGACAGTAGCCACTGAAGCTTTCTTT.

The chain couples TRBV7-8 to TRBJ2-1; 11 bases align to TRBD2. V was clipped by 5 bases and J by 8 bases; unmatched bases: 8. Germline assignment: CDR1 SGHVS and CDR2 FQNEAQ. This CDR3 has 15 residues. In DNA form, the CDR3 reads TGTGCCAGCAGCCCCGGGACTAGCGGTTCGGATGAGCAGTTCTTC. Protein: CASSPGTSGSDEQFF.